This T cell receptor (beta chain) was captured by sequencing in a study of shared clonotypes between healthy human individuals. V lost 2 bases and J lost 0, with 6 bases in between. CDR1 is SGHDT and CDR2 is YYEEEE in the germline V gene. CDR3 length equals 14 residues. Concerning this clone: Its antigen is still unknown.

Measured with immunoSEQ multiplex PCR; TCRdb has only the in-frame clones, and not every one. The sample lists millions of clones; around 94% were seen once. The study, taken as a whole, reports: The sampled material consisted only of blood, and tissue repertoires are likely to differ.

There were only Caucasian adults among the donors, and all lived in Nashville, Tennessee. The sample comprised naive CD4+ T cells sorted from blood. As to subset: CD45RA+ positively selected. The V and J genes are TRBV5-6 and TRBJ2-4, with no clear D. The clonotype comes from a man in his late teens or twenties in good health. CDR3 nucleotide sequence: TGTGCCAGCAGCTTAGACACAGCCAAAAACATTCAGTACTTC. As protein: CASSLDTAKNIQYF.